The following is a T cell receptor (beta chain) sequence with its context. The target antigen is unknown. These data originate in a study of T cells in Graves' hyperthyroidism and ophthalmopathy. The definition of stable Graves' hyperthyroidism was no ophthalmopathy progression within 18 months. Any patient presenting with uncontrolled infection, other autoimmune disease, pregnancy or lactation was left out. Authors of the study amplified TCR beta CDR3 regions from RNA transcripts. A set of HTBI primers served as the primers for a first-round RT-PCR of the TCR CDR3. TCRdb used MiXCR to reprocess the multiplex PCR reads, holding one entry per CDR3 protein. The sample gives approximately 320,000 distinct CDR3 sequences, around 16% of which show up once; around 33% is in the top ten. The ends lost 6 bases at V and 9 bases at J; junction bases unmatched: 8. Germline V CDR1 and CDR2: MDHEN, SYDVKM. The CDR3 length is 14 residues.

Study-wide points: Most thyroid clonotypes that were expanded above 0.001 also turned up in blood.

Sample: blood. The sequence derives from a young man with Graves' hyperthyroidism. The gene calls are TRBV28 and TRBJ1-6, with 7 bases lining up with TRBD1. The CDR3 DNA is TGTGCCAGCAGCTCCGACAGGGATACTTCACCCCTCCACTTT. This gives the protein CASSSDRDTSPLHF.